This T cell receptor (beta chain) originates from a study of blood T cell repertoires in COVID-19 (dated by TCRdb to 2020 to 2021). Background for the entire study: Collaborator samples came from the United States, Italy and Spain and covered acute and convalescent phases of COVID-19. The material from the prospective study consisted of cDNA or gDNA derived from T cells, B-cell-depleted T cells, or PBMCs. Deeply sampled blood TCRbeta repertoires from subjects exposed to, actively infected with, or recovered from COVID-19 were included in the dataset. A freely available public database, intended as a resource for researchers studying the immune response to SARS-CoV-2, is where the repertoires were released. The samples were drawn from the first 160 participants of the ongoing ImmuneRACE study and from over 950 subjects provided by 6 global collaborators. A de-identified subject ID, COVID-19 status, age in years and sex were almost always included in the sample metadata. HLA class I and class II types, where available, came from metadata supplied by the sample provider rather than from assay-based typing.

TCRbeta CDR3 regions were amplified from genomic DNA by means of the immunoSEQ Assay, a bias-controlled multiplex PCR. The authors processed their data as follows. The number of nucleated cells in each sample was estimated by amplification of reference gene primers within the assay. To quantify the absolute abundance of each unique TCRbeta CDR3 rearrangement, sequence reads were collapsed and filtered. For each sample, productive Simpson clonality was calculated by taking the square root of Simpson's diversity index across productive rearrangements. TCRdb mirrors the immuneACCESS table, restricted to in-frame sequences. Some clones are absent from its copies; in checked studies, under half trace to an unresolved V gene, and the reason for the others is unknown. The V and J calls and clone size were taken over from that table, and D and trimming were inferred from the DNA. The sample table contains around 300,000 clones; only one count was recorded for approximately 84% of them. About 2.2% of the sample belongs to the ten largest clones.

Broad study findings and their caveats: The quantity of clinical and demographic metadata differed by source and by participant and was supplied without curation.

On this clone: Its antigen is currently not known. One base away there is no much larger clone; base qualities are not given.

Samples from volunteer blood donors who had recovered from COVID-19 were contributed by a second Seattle source. Each collaborating institution followed its own protocols to collect whole blood in K2EDTA tubes. For TCRbeta analysis, collaborators shipped samples as frozen whole blood, isolated PBMCs, or DNA extracted from either of those sample types. This receptor was taken from a woman between 25 and 40 years old who had recovered from COVID-19. Sequencing was performed on peripheral blood.

The DNA sequence follows: TGTGCCAGCAGTTCCCCCCCAGCGATGGCCTACGAGCAGTACTTC. It translates to CASSSPPAMAYEQYF. The chain was built from TRBV6-5 and TRBJ2-7; the D gene cannot be named for sure. The CDR3 runs 15 amino acids, cysteine and phenylalanine included. The only DNA kept is the CDR3, 45 bases in frame from the first base. Looking up the germline V gene yields CDR1 MNHEY and CDR2 SVGAGI. V is shortened by 4 bases, J by 2 bases, and the region joining them spans 15 bases.